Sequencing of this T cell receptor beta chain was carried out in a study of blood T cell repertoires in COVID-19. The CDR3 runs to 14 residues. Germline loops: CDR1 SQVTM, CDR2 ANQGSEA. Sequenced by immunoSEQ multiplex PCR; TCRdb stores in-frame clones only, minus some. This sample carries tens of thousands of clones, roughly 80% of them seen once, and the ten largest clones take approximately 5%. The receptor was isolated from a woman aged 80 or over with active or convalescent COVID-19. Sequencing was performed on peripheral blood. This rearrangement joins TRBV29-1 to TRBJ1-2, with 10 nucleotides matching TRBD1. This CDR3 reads CRGDRGLPCYGYTF. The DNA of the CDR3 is TGCAGGGGAGACAGGGGGCTGCCTTGCTATGGCTACACCTTC.